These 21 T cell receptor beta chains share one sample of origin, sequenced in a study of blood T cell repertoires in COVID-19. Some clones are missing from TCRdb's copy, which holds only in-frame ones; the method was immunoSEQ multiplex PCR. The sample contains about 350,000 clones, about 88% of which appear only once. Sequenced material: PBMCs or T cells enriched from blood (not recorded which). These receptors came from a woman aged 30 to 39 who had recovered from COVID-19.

This CDR3 is CASSPTPGDTEAFF. As DNA, the CDR3 is TGTGCCAGCTCACCGACGCCGGGGGACACTGAAGCTTTCTTT. The chain couples TRBV18 to TRBJ1-1, with D possibly matching TRBD1 (5 bases). With 3 bases removed from V and 3 bases from J, the gap between germline ends came to 11 bases. CDR1 is KGHSH, CDR2 LQKENI, per germline. The CDR3 totals 14 residues.

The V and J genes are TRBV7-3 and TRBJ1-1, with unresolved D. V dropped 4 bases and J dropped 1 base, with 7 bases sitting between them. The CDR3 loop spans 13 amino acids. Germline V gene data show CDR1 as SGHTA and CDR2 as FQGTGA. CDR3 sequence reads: CASSSSSNTEAFF. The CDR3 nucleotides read TGTGCCAGCAGCTCTTCCTCGAACACTGAAGCTTTCTTT. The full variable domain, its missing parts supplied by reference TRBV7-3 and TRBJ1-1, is GAGVSQTPSNKVTEKGKYVELRCDPISGHTALYWYRQSLGQGPEFLIYFQGTGAADDSGLPNDRFFAVRPEGSVSTLKIQRTERGDSAVYLCASSSSSNTEAFFGQGTRLTVV.

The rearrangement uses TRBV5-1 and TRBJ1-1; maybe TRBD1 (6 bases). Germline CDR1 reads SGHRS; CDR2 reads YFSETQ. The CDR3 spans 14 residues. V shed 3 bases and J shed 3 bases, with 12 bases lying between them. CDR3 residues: CASSSQGIDTEAFF. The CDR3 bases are TGCGCCAGCAGCTCACAGGGAATTGACACTGAAGCTTTCTTT.

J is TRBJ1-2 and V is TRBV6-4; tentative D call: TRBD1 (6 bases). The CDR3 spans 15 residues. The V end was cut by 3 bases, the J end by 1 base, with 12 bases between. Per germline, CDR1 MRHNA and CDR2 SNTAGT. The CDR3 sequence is CASSDSPGDNYGYTF. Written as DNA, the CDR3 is TGTGCCAGCAGTGATTCCCCAGGGGATAACTATGGCTACACCTTC.

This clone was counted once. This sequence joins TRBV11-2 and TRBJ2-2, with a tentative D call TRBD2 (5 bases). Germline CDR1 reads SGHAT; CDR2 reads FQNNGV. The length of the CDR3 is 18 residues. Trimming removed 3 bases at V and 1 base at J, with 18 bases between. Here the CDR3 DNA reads TGTGCCAGCAGCTTTACTCTGACGGGAAACAAGAACACCGGGGAGCTGTTTTTT. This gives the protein CASSFTLTGNKNTGELFF.

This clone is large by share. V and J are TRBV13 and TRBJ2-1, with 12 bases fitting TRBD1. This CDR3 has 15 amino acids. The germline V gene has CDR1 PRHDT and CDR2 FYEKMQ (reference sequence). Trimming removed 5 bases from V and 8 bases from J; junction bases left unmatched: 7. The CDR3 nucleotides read TGTGCCAGCAGCCTGGGACAGGGGGCGCCGGATGAGCAGTTCTTC. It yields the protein CASSLGQGAPDEQFF.

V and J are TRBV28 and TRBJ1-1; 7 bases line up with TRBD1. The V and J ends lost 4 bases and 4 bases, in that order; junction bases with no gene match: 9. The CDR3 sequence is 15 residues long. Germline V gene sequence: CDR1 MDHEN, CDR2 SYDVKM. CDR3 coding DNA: TGTGCCAGCAGTTCTCCTAGCGACAGGGCCACTGAAGCTTTCTTT. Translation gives CASSSPSDRATEAFF.

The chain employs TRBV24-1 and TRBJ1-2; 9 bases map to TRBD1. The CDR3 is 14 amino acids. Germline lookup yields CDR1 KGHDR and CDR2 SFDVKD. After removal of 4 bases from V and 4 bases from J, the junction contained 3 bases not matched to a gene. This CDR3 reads CATSDWDRVYGYTF. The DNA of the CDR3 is TGTGCCACCAGTGACTGGGACAGGGTCTATGGCTACACCTTC.

For the CDR3, the DNA is TGTGCCAGCAGCGCCGGACAGACTCCCTCCTACGAGCAGTACTTC. Amino acids: CASSAGQTPSYEQYF. V gene TRBV6-5 combines with J gene TRBJ2-7; D possibly corresponds to TRBD1 (6 bases). The CDR3 loop spans 15 amino acids. The ends were cut back, 6 bases at V and 0 bases at J, with 15 bases in the middle. CDR1 is MNHEY and CDR2 is SVGAGI in the germline V gene.

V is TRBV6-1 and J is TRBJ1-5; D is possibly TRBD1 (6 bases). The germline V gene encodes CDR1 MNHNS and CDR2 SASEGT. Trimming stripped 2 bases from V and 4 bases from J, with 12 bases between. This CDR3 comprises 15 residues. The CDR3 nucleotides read TGTGCCAGCAGTGAATCAAGGCAGGGGAATCAGCCCCAGCATTTT. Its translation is CASSESRQGNQPQHF.

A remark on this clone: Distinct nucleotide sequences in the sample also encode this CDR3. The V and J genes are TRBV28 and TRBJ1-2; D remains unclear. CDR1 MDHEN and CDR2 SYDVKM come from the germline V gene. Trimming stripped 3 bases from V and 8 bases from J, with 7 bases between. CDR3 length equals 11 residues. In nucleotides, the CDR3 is TGTGCCAGCAGTTTGGGGAGGGGCTACACCTTC. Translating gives CASSLGRGYTF.

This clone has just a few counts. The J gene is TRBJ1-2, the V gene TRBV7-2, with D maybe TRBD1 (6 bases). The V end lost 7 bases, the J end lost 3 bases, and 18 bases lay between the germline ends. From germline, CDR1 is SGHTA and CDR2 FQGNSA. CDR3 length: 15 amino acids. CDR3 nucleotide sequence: TGTGCCAGCATCCCAGGAGGCAGGGGCGACTATGGCTACACCTTC. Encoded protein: CASIPGGRGDYGYTF. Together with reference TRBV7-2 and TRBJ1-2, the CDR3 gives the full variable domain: GAGVSQSPSNKVTEKGKDVELRCDPISGHTALYWYRQSLGQGLEFLIYFQGNSAPDKSGLPSDRFSAERTGGSVSTLTIQRTQQEDSAVYLCASIPGGRGDYGYTFGSGTRLTVV.

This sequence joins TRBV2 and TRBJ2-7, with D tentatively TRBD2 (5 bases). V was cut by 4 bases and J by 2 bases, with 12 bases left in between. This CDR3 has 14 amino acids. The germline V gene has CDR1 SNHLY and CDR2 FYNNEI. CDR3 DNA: TGTGCCAGCAGTGCCCCCGGGAACCCCTACGAGCAGTACTTC. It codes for CASSAPGNPYEQYF.

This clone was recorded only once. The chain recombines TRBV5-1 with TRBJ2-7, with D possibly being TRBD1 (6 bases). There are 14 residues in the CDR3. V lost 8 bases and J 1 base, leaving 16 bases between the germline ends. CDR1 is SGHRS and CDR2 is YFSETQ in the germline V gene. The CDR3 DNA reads TGCGCCAGTAATACAGGGACCTTATCCTACGAGCAGTACTTC. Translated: CASNTGTLSYEQYF.

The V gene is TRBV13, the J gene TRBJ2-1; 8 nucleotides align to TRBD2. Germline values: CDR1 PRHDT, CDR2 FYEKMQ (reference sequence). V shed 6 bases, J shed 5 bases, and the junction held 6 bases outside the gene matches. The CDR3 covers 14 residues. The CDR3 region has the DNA TGTGCCAGCAGTCTAAGGACTAGCAACAATGAGCAGTTCTTC. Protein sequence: CASSLRTSNNEQFF.

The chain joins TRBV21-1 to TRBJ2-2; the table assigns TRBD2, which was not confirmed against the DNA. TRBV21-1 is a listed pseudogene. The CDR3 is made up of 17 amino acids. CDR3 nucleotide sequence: TGTGCCAGCAGCTCGGGGGGGGCAGGAGCAAGCACCGGGGAGCTGTTTTTT. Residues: CASSSGGAGASTGELFF.

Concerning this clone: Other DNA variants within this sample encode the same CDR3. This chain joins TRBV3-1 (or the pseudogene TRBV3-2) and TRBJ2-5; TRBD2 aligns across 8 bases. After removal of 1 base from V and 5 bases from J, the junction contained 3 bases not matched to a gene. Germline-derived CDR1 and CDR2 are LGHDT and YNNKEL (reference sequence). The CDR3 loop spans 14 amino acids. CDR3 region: CASSQAGGRETQYF. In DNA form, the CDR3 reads TGTGCCAGCAGCCAAGCGGGGGGGCGGGAGACCCAGTACTTC.

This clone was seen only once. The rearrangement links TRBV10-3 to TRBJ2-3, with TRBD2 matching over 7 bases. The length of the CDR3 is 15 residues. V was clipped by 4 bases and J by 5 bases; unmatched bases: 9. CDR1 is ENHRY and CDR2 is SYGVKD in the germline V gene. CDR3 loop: CAISGGSGVEDTQYF. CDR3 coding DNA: TGTGCCATCAGTGGGGGCAGCGGGGTTGAAGATACGCAGTATTTT.

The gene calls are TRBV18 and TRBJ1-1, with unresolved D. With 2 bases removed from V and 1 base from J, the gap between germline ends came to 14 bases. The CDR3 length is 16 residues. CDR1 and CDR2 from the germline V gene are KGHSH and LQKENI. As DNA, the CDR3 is TGTGCCAGCTCACCATTTTATCCAGGTCAGAACACTGAAGCTTTCTTT. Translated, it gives CASSPFYPGQNTEAFF.

In DNA form, the CDR3 reads TGTGCCAGCAGTTTATCGCGACAGCAGAATGAAAAACTGTTTTTT. Its translation: CASSLSRQQNEKLFF. V and J are TRBV27 and TRBJ1-4, with TRBD1 as a possible D gene (5 bases). The germline V gene has CDR1 MNHEY and CDR2 SMNVEV (reference sequence). This CDR3 is 15 amino acids long. Trimming stripped 0 bases from V and 5 bases from J, with 10 bases between.

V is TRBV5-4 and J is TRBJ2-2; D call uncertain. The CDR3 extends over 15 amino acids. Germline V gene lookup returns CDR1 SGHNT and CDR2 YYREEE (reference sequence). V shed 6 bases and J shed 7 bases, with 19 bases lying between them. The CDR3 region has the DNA TGTGCCAGCACCCCCCCCGGAGCGTCTGACGGGGAGCTGTTTTTT. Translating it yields CASTPPGASDGELFF.